This T cell receptor beta chain was found in a study of T cell repertoires in cytomegalovirus infection (dated by TCRdb to between 2018 and 2021). Some background on the complete study: Because public TCR beta signatures pointed to carriage of CMV infection together with the matching HLA type, the HLA type of each donor mattered for the analysis. Here is what the overall study found, with its caveats: The ex vivo response was dominated by HLA-C-restricted CMV-specific TCR beta clonotypes, and the single most frequent clonotype in two of eight donors was supplied by these HLA-C-restricted clonotypes. In both this cohort and an independent roughly 330-donor cohort, the cumulative frequency of public TCR beta family members distinguished carriers of CMV infection plus the relevant HLA type.

V is reduced by 0 bases and J by 4 bases, leaving a spacing of 9 bases between them. The CDR3 spans 14 residues, from the cysteine through the phenylalanine. Only CDR3 DNA is held: 42 bases, read in frame from base 1. As regards this clonotype: Its antigen is unknown. Base qualities were left out, and no much larger clone turns up one base away.

Sequenced on an Illumina HiSeq 1500. Clones were called with MiXCR by TCRdb after fastp trimmed the public reads at Q25, and only in-frame beta chains were retained. Rows are combined by CDR3 protein, so each entry shows the most common genes and DNA. The sample table contains a few hundred thousand distinct CDR3 sequences; only one count was recorded for around 9.5% of them. The ten largest clonotypes hold approximately 4.7% of the sample. This TCR was sampled from a human donor in good health (CMV status not recorded). Some clones in this sample may be carry-over from other donors' samples. The sequenced sample was PBMCs. The sequence joins TRBV12-3 or TRBV12-4 to TRBJ1-2; no confident D gene assignment can be made. The bases are TGTGCCAGCAGTTTAGCGGAGACTTCCTATGGCTACACCTTC. It codes for CASSLAETSYGYTF.